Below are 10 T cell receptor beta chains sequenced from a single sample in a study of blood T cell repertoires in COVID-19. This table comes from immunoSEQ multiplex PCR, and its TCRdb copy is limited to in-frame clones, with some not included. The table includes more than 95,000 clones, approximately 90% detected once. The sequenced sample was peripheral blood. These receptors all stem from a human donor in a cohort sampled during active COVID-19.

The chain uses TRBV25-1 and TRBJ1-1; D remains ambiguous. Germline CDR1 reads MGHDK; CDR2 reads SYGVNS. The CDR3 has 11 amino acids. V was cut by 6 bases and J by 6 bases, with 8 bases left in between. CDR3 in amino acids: CASSHIAEAFF. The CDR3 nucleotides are TGTGCCAGCAGCCATATAGCTGAAGCTTTCTTT.

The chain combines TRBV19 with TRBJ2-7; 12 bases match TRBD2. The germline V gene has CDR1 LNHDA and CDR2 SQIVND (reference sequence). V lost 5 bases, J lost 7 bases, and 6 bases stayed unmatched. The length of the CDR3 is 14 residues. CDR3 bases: TGTGCCAGTAGTTCTGGGGGACTAGCGGGTGAGCAGTACTTC. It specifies CASSSGGLAGEQYF.

This chain's CDR3 is CASSAYLPGVGEQFF. CDR3 sequence (DNA): TGTGCCAGCAGCGCCTATCTCCCCGGGGTGGGGGAGCAGTTCTTC. The gene calls are TRBV3-1 (or the pseudogene TRBV3-2) and TRBJ2-1; tentatively, D is TRBD2 (5 bases). The V gene's germline CDR1 is LGHDT and CDR2 YNNKEL (reference sequence). Trimming left V 5 bases short and J 10 bases short, with 21 bases between. This CDR3 spans 15 amino acids.

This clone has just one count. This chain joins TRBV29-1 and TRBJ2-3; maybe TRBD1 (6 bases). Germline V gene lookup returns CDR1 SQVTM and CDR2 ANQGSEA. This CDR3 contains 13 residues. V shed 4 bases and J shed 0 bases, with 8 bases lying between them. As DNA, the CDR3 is TGCAGCGTTGGACAGGATAGCACAGATACGCAGTATTTT. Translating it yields CSVGQDSTDTQYF.

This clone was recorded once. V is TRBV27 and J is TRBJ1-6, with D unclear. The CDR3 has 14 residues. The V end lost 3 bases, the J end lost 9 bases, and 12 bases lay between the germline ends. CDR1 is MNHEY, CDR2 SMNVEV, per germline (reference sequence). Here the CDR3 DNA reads TGTGCCAGCAGTTTGGGAGGAAGATTTTCACCCCTCCACTTT. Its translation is CASSLGGRFSPLHF.

CDR3 protein: CASSRTGGGITEAFF. The CDR3, as DNA: TGTGCCAGTAGCAGGACAGGGGGAGGGATCACTGAAGCTTTCTTT. This chain links TRBV19 with TRBJ1-1, with 10 bases aligning to TRBD1. The CDR3 totals 15 residues. J was trimmed by 4 bases and V by 6 bases; bases with no gene match: 8. The germline gives CDR1 LNHDA, CDR2 SQIVND (reference sequence).

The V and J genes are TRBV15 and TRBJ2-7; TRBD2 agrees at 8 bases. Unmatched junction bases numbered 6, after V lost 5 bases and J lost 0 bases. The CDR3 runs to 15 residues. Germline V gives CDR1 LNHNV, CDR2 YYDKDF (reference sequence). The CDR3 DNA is TGTGCCACCAGCTCAGGGGCGGGGGGCTCCTACGAGCAGTACTTC. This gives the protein CATSSGAGGSYEQYF.

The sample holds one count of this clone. This CDR3 reads CASSRPGDILEAFF. The CDR3 DNA reads TGCGCCAGCAGCCGCCCAGGGGATATCCTCGAAGCTTTCTTT. V and J are TRBV4-1 and TRBJ1-1; TRBD1 is a possible D gene (6 bases). The CDR3 is made up of 14 amino acids. Germline CDR1 MGHRA, CDR2 YSYEKL. Trimming cost V 4 bases and J 8 bases, with 17 bases left between them.

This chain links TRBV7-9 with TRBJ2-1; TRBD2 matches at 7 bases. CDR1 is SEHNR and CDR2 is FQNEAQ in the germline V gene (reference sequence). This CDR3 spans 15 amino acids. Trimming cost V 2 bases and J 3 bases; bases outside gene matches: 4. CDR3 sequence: CASSLLGTNYNEQFF. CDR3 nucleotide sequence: TGTGCCAGCAGCTTATTGGGGACTAACTACAATGAGCAGTTCTTC.

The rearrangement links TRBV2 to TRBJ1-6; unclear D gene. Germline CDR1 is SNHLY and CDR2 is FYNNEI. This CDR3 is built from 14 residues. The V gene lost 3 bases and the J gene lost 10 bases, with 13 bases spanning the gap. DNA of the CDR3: TGTGCCAGCAGTGAGGCAGCCGCTAGCTCACCCCTCCACTTT. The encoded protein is CASSEAAASSPLHF.